This TCR beta chain was identified during a study of T-cell reconstitution after alpha-beta-depleted transplantation in children. Germline CDR1 reads MNHEY; CDR2 reads SVGEGT. The CDR3 spans 16 residues. V lost 7 bases and J 9 bases, leaving 25 bases between the germline ends. Unique molecular identifiers were used in preparing the TCRbeta library. In TCRdb, the PCR reads were re-called with MiXCR into one record per CDR3 protein. The sample includes hundreds of thousands of distinct CDR3 sequences, approximately 32% of them seen just once. The input for sequencing was PBMCs from the stem cell graft donor, taken from the stem cell graft. This sequence was found in a human donor who donated a stem cell graft to a child with aplastic anemia. V gene TRBV6-2 or TRBV6-3 combines with J gene TRBJ2-1, with D possibly being TRBD1 or TRBD2 (6 bases each). This CDR3 is CASKGGGLAESSEQFF. The DNA for the CDR3 is TGTGCCAGCAAAGGAGGGGGATTAGCGGAATCTAGTGAGCAGTTCTTC.